The rows below give T cell receptor beta chains drawn from one sample of a study of blood T cell repertoires in COVID-19. Assay: immunoSEQ multiplex PCR; the TCRdb copy retains only in-frame clones and omits some. The repertoire holds 110,000 or so clones, with about 74% as singletons. Sequencing was done on a sample of peripheral blood. The origin of the receptors is a human donor in a cohort sampled during active COVID-19. Both conserved end residues are part of each CDR3. The order of the fields is D gene, V gene, J gene, CDR3 DNA, CDR3 protein. A D gene is named only where the DNA matches it firmly.

TRBD2	TRBV7-9	TRBJ2-7	TGTGCCAGCAGCCCCCCCGGACTAGCGGGAGTGGCTTACGAGCAGTACTTC	CASSPPGLAGVAYEQYF
-	TRBV25-1	TRBJ1-4	TGTGCCAGCAGTCGGTTCAGGGAGGGTGAAAAACTGTTTTTT	CASSRFREGEKLFF
-	TRBV28	TRBJ2-7	TGTGCCAGCAGTGTGACTAGTGTCGAGCAGTACTTC	CASSVTSVEQYF
TRBD2	TRBV4-1	TRBJ2-7	TGCGCCAGCAGCCAAACTAGCGGGGGTGTCTACGAGCAGTACTTC	CASSQTSGGVYEQYF
-	TRBV19	TRBJ2-6	TGTGCCAGTAGTAACAGGGCTGGGGCCAACGTCCTGACTTTC	CASSNRAGANVLTF
TRBD1	TRBV5-6	TRBJ2-5	TGTGCCAGCAGCAGGTCGACGACAGGGACAGAGACCCAGTACTTC	CASSRSTTGTETQYF
-	TRBV3-1/TRBV3-2	TRBJ2-2	TGTGCCAGCAGCCAAGCCCGGACCGGGGAGCTGTTTTTT	CASSQARTGELFF
-	TRBV3-1/TRBV3-2	TRBJ1-2	TGTGCCAGCAGCCAACAGGATGGCTACACCTTC	CASSQQDGYTF
TRBD1	TRBV6-5	TRBJ2-7	TGTGCCAGCAGTCAGACCTGGGACAGTTACGAGCAGTACTTC	CASSQTWDSYEQYF
TRBD1	TRBV24-1	TRBJ2-2	TGTGCCACCAGCTCCGTAAAAGCCGGGACAGCCACCGGGGAGCTGTTTTTT	CATSSVKAGTATGELFF
TRBD2	TRBV4-1	TRBJ2-7	TGCGCCAGCAGCCAAGTGACGTCTAGCGGGGGTTTATACGAGCAGTACTTC	CASSQVTSSGGLYEQYF